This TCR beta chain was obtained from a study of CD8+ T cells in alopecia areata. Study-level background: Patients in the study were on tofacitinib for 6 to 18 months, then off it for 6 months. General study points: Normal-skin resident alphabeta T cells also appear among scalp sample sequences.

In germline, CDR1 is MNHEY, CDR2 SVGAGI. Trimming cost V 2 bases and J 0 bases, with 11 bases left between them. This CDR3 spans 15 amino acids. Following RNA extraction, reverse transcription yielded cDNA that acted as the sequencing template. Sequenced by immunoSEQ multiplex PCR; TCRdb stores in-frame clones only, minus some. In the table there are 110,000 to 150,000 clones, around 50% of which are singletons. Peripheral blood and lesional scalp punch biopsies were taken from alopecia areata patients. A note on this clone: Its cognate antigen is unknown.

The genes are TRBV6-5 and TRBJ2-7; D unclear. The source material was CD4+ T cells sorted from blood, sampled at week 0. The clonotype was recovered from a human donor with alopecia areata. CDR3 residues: CASSYAGRSSYEQYF. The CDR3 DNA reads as TGTGCCAGCAGTTACGCCGGCAGGAGCTCCTACGAGCAGTACTTC.